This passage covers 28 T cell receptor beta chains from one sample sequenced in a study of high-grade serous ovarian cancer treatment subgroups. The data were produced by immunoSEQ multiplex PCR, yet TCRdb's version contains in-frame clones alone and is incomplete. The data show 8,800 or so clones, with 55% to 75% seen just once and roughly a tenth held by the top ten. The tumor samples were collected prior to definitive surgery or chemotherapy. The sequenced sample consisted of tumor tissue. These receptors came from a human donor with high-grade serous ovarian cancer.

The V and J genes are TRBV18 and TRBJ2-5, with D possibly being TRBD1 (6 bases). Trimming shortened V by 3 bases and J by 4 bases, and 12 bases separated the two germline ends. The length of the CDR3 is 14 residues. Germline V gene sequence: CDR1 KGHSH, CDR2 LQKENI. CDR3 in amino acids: CASSPPTGRETQYF. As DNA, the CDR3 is TGTGCCAGCTCACCGCCTACAGGGAGAGAGACCCAGTACTTC. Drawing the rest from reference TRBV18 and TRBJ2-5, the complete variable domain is NAGVMQNPRHLVRRRGQEARLRCSPMKGHSHVYWYRQLPEEGLKFMVYLQKENIIDESGMPKERFSAEFPKEGPSILRIQQVVRGDSAAYFCASSPPTGRETQYFGPGTRLLVL.

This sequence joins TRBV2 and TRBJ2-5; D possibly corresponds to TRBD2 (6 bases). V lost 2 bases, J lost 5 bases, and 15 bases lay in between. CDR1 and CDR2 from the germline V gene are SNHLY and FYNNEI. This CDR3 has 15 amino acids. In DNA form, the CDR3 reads TGTGCCAGCAGTGAATGGGGGGTGGGAAGGGAGACCCAGTACTTC. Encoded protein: CASSEWGVGRETQYF.

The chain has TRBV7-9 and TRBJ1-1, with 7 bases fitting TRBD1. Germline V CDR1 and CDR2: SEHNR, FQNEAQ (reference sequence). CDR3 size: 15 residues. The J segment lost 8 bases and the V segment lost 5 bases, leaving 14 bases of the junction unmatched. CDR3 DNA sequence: TGTGCCAGCAGCACGCCGGACAGGTCCCGATTAGAAGCTTTCTTT. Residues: CASSTPDRSRLEAFF. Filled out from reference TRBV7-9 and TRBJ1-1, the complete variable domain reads DTGVSQNPRHKITKRGQNVTFRCDPISEHNRLYWYRQTLGQGPEFLTYFQNEAQLEKSRLLSDRFSAERPKGSFSTLEIQRTEQGDSAMYLCASSTPDRSRLEAFFGQGTRLTVV.

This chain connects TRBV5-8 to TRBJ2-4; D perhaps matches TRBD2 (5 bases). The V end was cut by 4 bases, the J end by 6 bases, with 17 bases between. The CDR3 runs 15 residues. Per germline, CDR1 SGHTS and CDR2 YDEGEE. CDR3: CASSLRGLSGNIQYF. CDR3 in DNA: TGTGCCAGCAGCCTAAGAGGGCTCTCGGGAAACATTCAGTACTTC.

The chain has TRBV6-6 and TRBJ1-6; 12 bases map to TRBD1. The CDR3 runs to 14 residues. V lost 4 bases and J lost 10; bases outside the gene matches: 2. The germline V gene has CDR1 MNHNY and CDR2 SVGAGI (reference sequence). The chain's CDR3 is CASSSGTGGSPLHF. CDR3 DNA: TGTGCCAGCAGTTCCGGGACAGGGGGCTCACCCCTCCACTTT.

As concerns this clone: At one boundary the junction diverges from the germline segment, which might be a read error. CDR3 in DNA: TGTGTCACCAGACAGACGACGAACTATGGCTACACCTTC. Amino acids: CVTRQTTNYGYTF. V usage is TRBV15 and J usage is TRBJ1-2; D perhaps matches TRBD1 (5 bases). This CDR3 region has 13 residues. CDR1 is LNHNV, CDR2 YYDKDF, per germline (reference sequence).

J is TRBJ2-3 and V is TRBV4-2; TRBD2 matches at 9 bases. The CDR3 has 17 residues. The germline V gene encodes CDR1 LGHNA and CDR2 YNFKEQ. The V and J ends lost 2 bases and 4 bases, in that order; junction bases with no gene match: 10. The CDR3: CASSQLTAGGSSDTQYF. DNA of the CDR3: TGTGCCAGCAGCCAACTCACGGCGGGAGGGAGCTCAGATACGCAGTATTTT.

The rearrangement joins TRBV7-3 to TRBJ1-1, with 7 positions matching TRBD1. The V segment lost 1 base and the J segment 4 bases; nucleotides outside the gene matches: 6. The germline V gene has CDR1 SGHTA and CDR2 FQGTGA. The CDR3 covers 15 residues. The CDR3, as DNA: TGTGCCAGCAGCTTAATGGCACAGGGGCTCACTGAAGCTTTCTTT. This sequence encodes CASSLMAQGLTEAFF.

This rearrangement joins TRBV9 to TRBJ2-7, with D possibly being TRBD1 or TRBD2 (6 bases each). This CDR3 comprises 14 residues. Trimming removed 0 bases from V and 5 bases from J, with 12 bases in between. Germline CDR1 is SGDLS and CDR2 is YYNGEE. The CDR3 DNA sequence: TGTGCCAGCAGCGTAGATGTAGGGGGGAACGAGCAGTACTTC. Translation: CASSVDVGGNEQYF. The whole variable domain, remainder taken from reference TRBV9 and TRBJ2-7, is DSGVTQTPKHLITATGQRVTLRCSPRSGDLSVYWYQQSLDQGLQFLIQYYNGEERAKGNILERFSAQQFPDLHSELNLSSLELGDSALYFCASSVDVGGNEQYFGPGTRLTVT.

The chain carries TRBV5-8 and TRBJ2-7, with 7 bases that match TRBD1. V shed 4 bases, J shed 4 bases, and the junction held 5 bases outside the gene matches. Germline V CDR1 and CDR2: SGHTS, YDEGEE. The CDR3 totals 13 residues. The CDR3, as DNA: TGTGCCAGCAGCCGTCCCAGGGGGTACGAGCAGTACTTC. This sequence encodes CASSRPRGYEQYF. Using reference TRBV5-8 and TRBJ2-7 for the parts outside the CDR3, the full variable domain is EAGVTQSPTHLIKTRGQQATLRCSPISGHTSVYWYQQALGLGLQFLLWYDEGEERNRGNFPPRFSGRQFPNYSSELNVNALELEDSALYLCASSRPRGYEQYFGPGTRLTVT.

CDR3 coding DNA: TGTGCCAGCAGTTCCTTACTAGGACTAGCGGGAGGTCAGACGCAGTATTTT. Residues: CASSSLLGLAGGQTQYF. The chain uses TRBV27 and TRBJ2-3; 14 positions agree with TRBD2. This CDR3 region has 17 residues. Germline CDR1 is MNHEY and CDR2 is SMNVEV (reference sequence). Trimming cost V 4 bases and J 9 bases; bases outside gene matches: 12.

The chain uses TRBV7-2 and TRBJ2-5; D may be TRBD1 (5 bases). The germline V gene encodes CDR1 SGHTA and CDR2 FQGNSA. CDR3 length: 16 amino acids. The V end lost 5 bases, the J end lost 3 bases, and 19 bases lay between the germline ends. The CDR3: CASSPFFGQGKETQYF. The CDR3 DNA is TGTGCCAGCAGCCCATTCTTCGGCCAGGGAAAAGAGACCCAGTACTTC.

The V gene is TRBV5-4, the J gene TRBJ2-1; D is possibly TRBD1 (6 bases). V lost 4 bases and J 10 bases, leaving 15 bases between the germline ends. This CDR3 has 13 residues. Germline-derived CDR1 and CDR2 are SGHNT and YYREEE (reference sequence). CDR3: CASSPQGPGEQFF. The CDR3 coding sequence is TGTGCCAGCAGCCCCCAGGGGCCGGGGGAGCAGTTCTTC.

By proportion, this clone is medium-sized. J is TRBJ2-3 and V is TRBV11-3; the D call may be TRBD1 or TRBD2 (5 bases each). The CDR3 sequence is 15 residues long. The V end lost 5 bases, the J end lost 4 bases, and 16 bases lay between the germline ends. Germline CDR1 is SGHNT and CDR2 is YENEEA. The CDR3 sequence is CASSRGAGMADTQYF. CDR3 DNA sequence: TGTGCCAGCAGCCGAGGGGCAGGGATGGCAGATACGCAGTATTTT.

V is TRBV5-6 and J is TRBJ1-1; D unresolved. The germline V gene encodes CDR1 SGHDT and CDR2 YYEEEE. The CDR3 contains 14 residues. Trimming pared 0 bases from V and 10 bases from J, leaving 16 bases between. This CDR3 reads CASSLGGVTMGAFF. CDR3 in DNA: TGTGCCAGCAGCTTGGGAGGAGTTACTATGGGAGCTTTCTTT.

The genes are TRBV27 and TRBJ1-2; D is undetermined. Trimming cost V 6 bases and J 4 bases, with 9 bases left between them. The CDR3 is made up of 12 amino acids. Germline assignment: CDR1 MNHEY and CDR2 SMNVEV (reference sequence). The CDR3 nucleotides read TGTGCCAGCAGCTCTATAGGCTATGGCTACACCTTC. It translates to CASSSIGYGYTF.

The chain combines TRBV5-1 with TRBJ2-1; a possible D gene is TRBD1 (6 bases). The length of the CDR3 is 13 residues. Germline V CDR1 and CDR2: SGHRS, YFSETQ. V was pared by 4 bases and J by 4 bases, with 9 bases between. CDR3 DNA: TGCGCCAGCAGCGTACAGGGATACAATGAGCAGTTCTTC. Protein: CASSVQGYNEQFF. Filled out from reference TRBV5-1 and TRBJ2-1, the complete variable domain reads KAGVTQTPRYLIKTRGQQVTLSCSPISGHRSVSWYQQTPGQGLQFLFEYFSETQRNKGNFPGRFSGRQFSNSRSEMNVSTLELGDSALYLCASSVQGYNEQFFGPGTRLTVL.

CDR3 in amino acids: CASTPTRETNEKLFF. The DNA of the CDR3 is TGTGCCAGCACTCCTACCCGTGAGACTAATGAAAAACTGTTTTTT. The J gene is TRBJ1-4, the V gene TRBV6-5; the D is unclear. V lost 7 bases to trimming and J lost 2 bases, with 14 bases between them. The germline gives CDR1 MNHEY, CDR2 SVGAGI. This CDR3 comprises 15 residues.

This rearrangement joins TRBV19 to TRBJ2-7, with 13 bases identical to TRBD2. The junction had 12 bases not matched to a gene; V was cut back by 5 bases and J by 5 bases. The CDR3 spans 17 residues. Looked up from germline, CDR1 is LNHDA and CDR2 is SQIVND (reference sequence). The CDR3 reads CASSPIRTSGRGNEQYF. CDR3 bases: TGTGCCAGTAGTCCTATTCGGACTAGCGGGAGAGGCAACGAGCAGTACTTC.

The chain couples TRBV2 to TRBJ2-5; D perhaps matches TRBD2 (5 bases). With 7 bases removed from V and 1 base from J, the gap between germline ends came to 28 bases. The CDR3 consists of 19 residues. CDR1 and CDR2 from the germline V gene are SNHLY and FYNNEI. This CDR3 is CASNGVRGSSDFAQETQYF. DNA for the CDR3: TGTGCCAGCAACGGTGTTAGAGGGAGCAGCGATTTTGCCCAAGAGACCCAGTACTTC.

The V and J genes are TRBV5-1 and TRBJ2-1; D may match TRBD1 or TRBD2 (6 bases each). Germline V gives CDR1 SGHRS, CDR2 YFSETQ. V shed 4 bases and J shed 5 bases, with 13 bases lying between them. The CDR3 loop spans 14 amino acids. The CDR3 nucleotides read TGCGCCAGCAGCGGAGGGGGACGGGACAATGAGCAGTTCTTC. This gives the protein CASSGGGRDNEQFF. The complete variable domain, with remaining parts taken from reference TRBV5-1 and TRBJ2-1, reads KAGVTQTPRYLIKTRGQQVTLSCSPISGHRSVSWYQQTPGQGLQFLFEYFSETQRNKGNFPGRFSGRQFSNSRSEMNVSTLELGDSALYLCASSGGGRDNEQFFGPGTRLTVL.

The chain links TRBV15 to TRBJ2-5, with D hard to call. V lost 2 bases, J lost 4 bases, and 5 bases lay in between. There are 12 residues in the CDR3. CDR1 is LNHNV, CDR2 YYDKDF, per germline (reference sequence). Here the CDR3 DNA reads TGTGCCACCAGCAGAAGTCGAGAGACCCAGTACTTC. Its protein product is CATSRSRETQYF. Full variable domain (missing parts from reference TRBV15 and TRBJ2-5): DAMVIQNPRYQVTQFGKPVTLSCSQTLNHNVMYWYQQKSSQAPKLLFHYYDKDFNNEADTPDNFQSRRPNTSFCFLDIRSPGLGDTAMYLCATSRSRETQYFGPGTRLLVL.

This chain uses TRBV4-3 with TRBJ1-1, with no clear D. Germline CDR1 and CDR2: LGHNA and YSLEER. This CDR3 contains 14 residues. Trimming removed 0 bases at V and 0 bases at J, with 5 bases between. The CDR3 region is CASSQESLNTEAFF. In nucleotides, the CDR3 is TGCGCCAGCAGCCAAGAATCCCTGAACACTGAAGCTTTCTTT.

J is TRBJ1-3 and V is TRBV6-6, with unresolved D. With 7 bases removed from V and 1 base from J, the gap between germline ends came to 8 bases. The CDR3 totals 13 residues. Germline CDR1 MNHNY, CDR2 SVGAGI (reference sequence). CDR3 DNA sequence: TGTGCCAGCATTTCCCGGTCTGGAAACACCATATATTTT. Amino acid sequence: CASISRSGNTIYF.

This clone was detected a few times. CDR3 coding DNA: TGTGCCAGCAATGTGGCCGGGGGTGGACTGTTTTTT. This sequence encodes CASNVAGGGLFF. This chain links TRBV2 with TRBJ1-4, with D maybe TRBD1 (5 bases). This CDR3 has 12 residues. V shed 7 bases and J shed 13 bases, with 16 bases lying between them. The V gene's germline CDR1 is SNHLY and CDR2 FYNNEI.

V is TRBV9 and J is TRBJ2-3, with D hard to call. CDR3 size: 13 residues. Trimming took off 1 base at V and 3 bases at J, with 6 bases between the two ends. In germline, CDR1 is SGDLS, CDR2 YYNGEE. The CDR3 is CASSVRGTDTQYF. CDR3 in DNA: TGTGCCAGCAGCGTAAGAGGAACAGATACGCAGTATTTT.

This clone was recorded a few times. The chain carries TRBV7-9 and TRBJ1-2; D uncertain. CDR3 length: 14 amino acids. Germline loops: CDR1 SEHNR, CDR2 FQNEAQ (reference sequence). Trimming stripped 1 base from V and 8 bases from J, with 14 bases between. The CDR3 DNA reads TGTGCCAGCAGCTTAGGGGTGGTGACAAGCGGCTACACCTTC. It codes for CASSLGVVTSGYTF.

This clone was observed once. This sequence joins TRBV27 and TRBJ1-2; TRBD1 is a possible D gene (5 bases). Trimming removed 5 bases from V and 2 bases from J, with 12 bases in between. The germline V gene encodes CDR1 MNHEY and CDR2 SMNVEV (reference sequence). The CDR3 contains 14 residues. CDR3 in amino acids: CASSRPGTNYGYTF. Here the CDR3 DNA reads TGTGCCAGCAGTAGACCCGGGACGAACTATGGCTACACCTTC.